What follows are 9 T cell receptor beta chains derived from one specimen sequenced in a study of tumor-infiltrating lymphocytes in localized non-small cell lung cancer. Sequencing used immunoSEQ multiplex PCR; TCRdb keeps in-frame clones, though not all of them. The sample lists some 9,000 clones; 68% were seen once. The specimen was uninvolved lung tissue not adjacent to the tumor. The receptors were sampled from a human donor with non-small cell lung cancer.

The chain employs TRBV28 and TRBJ1-1; D gene unclear. Trimming left V 10 bases short and J 4 bases short, with 22 bases between. The length of the CDR3 is 15 residues. The germline gives CDR1 MDHEN, CDR2 SYDVKM. The CDR3, as DNA: TGTGCCACCATGGGATATAGTGGGTACGGCACTGAAGCTTTCTTT. It codes for CATMGYSGYGTEAFF.

This rearrangement joins TRBV29-1 to TRBJ1-1; perhaps TRBD1 as D (5 bases). The length of the CDR3 is 11 residues. Germline V lookup: CDR1 SQVTM, CDR2 ANQGSEA. CDR3 residues: CRTGSNTEAFF. The CDR3 region has the DNA TGCAGAACAGGCTCCAACACTGAAGCTTTCTTT.

The V call is TRBV6-6, the J call TRBJ2-1; 8 positions match TRBD2. Trimming at V came to 5 bases and at J to 5 bases, leaving 11 bases not matched to a gene. The CDR3 sequence is 16 residues long. Germline values: CDR1 MNHNY, CDR2 SVGAGI (reference sequence). CDR3 nucleotides: TGTGCCAGCAGTCAACTAGCGGAGGGGGTCAACAATGAGCAGTTCTTC. Translated: CASSQLAEGVNNEQFF.

This clone occurred a few times. The V call is TRBV29-1, the J call TRBJ2-6, with D possibly matching TRBD2 (5 bases). The CDR3 extends over 15 amino acids. Germline V gene data show CDR1 as SQVTM and CDR2 as ANQGSEA. V was shortened by 3 bases and J by 2 bases, with 11 bases between the two germline ends. The CDR3 DNA reads TGCAGCGTTGATGAGGGCCTGACTGGGGCCAACGTCCTGACTTTC. Translation: CSVDEGLTGANVLTF.

V is TRBV4-3 and J is TRBJ2-7, with no clear D. From germline, CDR1 is LGHNA and CDR2 YSLEER. The length of the CDR3 is 13 residues. The V and J ends lost 4 bases and 3 bases respectively, with 10 bases between them. The chain's CDR3 is CASSRDTRYEQYF. CDR3 sequence (DNA): TGCGCCAGCAGCCGTGACACCCGCTACGAGCAGTACTTC.

The chain recombines TRBV6-1 with TRBJ1-4, with D possibly matching TRBD1 (5 bases). The V and J ends lost 5 bases and 2 bases respectively, with 9 bases between them. Germline V gene lookup returns CDR1 MNHNS and CDR2 SASEGT. This CDR3 has 14 amino acids. The CDR3 spells CASSPRGTNEKLFF. CDR3 nucleotides: TGTGCCAGCAGTCCCCGGGGCACTAATGAAAAACTGTTTTTT.

V gene TRBV29-1 combines with J gene TRBJ2-5; D is undetermined. The CDR3 sequence is 13 residues long. In germline, CDR1 is SQVTM, CDR2 ANQGSEA. The V end was cut by 4 bases, the J end by 1 base, with 10 bases between. CDR3 sequence: CSVVGRAQETQYF. Here the CDR3 DNA reads TGCAGCGTTGTTGGTAGGGCCCAAGAGACCCAGTACTTC.

The rearrangement uses TRBV4-1 and TRBJ2-5; the match to TRBD1 covers 10 bases. Trimming took 4 bases from V and 5 from J; bases not matched to a gene: 1. The CDR3 is 13 amino acids. The germline V gene has CDR1 MGHRA and CDR2 YSYEKL. CDR3 in amino acids: CASSRTGGETQYF. Written as DNA, the CDR3 is TGCGCCAGCAGCCGGACAGGGGGGGAGACCCAGTACTTC.

The chain links TRBV5-1 to TRBJ2-3; 7 bases map to TRBD1. Trimming cost V 0 bases and J 4 bases; bases outside gene matches: 2. This CDR3 contains 14 residues. Germline V gene data show CDR1 as SGHRS and CDR2 as YFSETQ. CDR3 amino acids: CASSLVGGPDTQYF. CDR3 DNA sequence: TGCGCCAGCAGCTTGGTAGGGGGCCCAGATACGCAGTATTTT.